This T cell receptor (beta chain) was profiled in a study of T cell changes during pregnancy in multiple sclerosis. The protocol was immunoSEQ multiplex PCR, while the TCRdb copy is restricted to in-frame clones and leaves out a portion. The repertoire consists of just under 95,000 clones, with over 80% occurring once and the leading ten covering over 2%. V shed 7 bases and J shed 8 bases, with 5 bases lying between them. There are 9 residues in the CDR3. Germline lookup yields CDR1 SGDLS and CDR2 YYNGEE. V usage is TRBV9 and J usage is TRBJ2-3; D remains unclear. This receptor was taken from a female donor with multiple sclerosis, enrolled in a pregnancy study. Sequencing used peripheral blood, obtained in the first trimester of pregnancy. CDR3 in DNA: TGTGCCAGCGGCACTACGCAGTATTTT. Amino acid sequence: CASGTTQYF.